This TCR beta chain derives from a study of response to subunit inactivated influenza vaccine (dated by TCRdb to 2016 to 2019). At the level of the whole study: To follow how T cells responded to a trivalent subunit inactivated influenza vaccine, the researchers relied on deep quantitative profiling of the T cell receptor repertoire. The study at large found these results: The authors suggested that each seasonal influenza vaccination may recruit only a limited number of new T cells.

Sample time point, as interpreted from the label and publication: around 42 days after influenza vaccine administration. The germline V gene sets CDR1 to SGHTA and CDR2 to FQGNSA. V and J lose 5 bases and 0 bases, and a span of 10 bases separates them. Measured from the cysteine to the phenylalanine, the CDR3 is 15 residues long. The retained sequence is limited to the CDR3, 45 bases, with the frame set at the first base. A word on this clonotype: No antigen is known for it. No much larger clonotype is one base removed from it; base qualities were not supplied.

Libraries were prepared through RT-PCR. Sequencer: Illumina HiSeq 2500. TCRdb reanalyzed the raw reads on its own, using fastp at Q25 for trimming and MiXCR for clone calling, and kept in-frame beta chains. Rows merge per CDR3 protein into single entries with the most common DNA and genes. The sample records about 500,000 distinct CDR3 sequences, approximately 12% of which are singletons. The biggest ten clones account for around 14% of the sample. The sequencing here drew on PBMCs from blood, taken about 40 days after vaccination. The sequence is built from TRBV7-2 and TRBJ1-4; the D gene lacks a confident call. This TCR was sampled from a middle-aged man who received an inactivated influenza vaccine. Donor details come from another sample of the same person, matched by shared clones. The bases are TGTGCCAGCAGCGGACGGATCTCAACTAATGAAAAACTGTTTTTT. Translation gives CASSGRISTNEKLFF.